The text below deals with one TCR beta chain. Template switching with 5'RACE generated the TCR cDNA and added a universal primer site and UMIs. TCRdb re-called the 5' RACE reads with MiXCR, one entry per CDR3 protein. The repertoire holds 300,000 or so distinct CDR3 sequences, approximately 10% seen once, with around 3.5% in the top ten. This sample is drawn from a study of T cells after yellow fever vaccination. Germline-derived CDR1 and CDR2 are SGHRS and YFSETQ. With V trimmed by 4 bases and J by 3 bases, 9 bases remained unmatched. There are 15 residues in the CDR3. The genes are TRBV5-1 and TRBJ1-1; TRBD1 aligns across 7 bases. This material consisted of CD4+ T cells sorted from PBMCs, taken 5 days after the yellow fever booster vaccination. This TCR was recovered from a man aged 18 to 29 who received the YFV17D yellow fever vaccine. Here the CDR3 reads CASSPATGFDTEAFF. In nucleotides, the CDR3 is TGCGCCAGCAGCCCCGCGACAGGGTTCGACACTGAAGCTTTCTTT.